The 21 T cell receptor beta chains presented below share a single source sample, sequenced in a study of PD-L1 blockade in urothelial cancer. Assay: immunoSEQ multiplex PCR; the TCRdb copy retains only in-frame clones and omits some. The table records just under 30,000 clones, about 87% of them present only once. Sample: PBMCs, taken around atezolizumab (anti-PD-L1) treatment. Receptors were obtained from a man aged 50 to 59 with urothelial cancer.

V gene TRBV13 combines with J gene TRBJ1-2; no firm D call. CDR1 and CDR2 (germline): PRHDT, FYEKMQ (reference sequence). V shed 2 bases and J shed 8 bases, with 9 bases lying between them. This CDR3 region has 12 residues. The CDR3 coding sequence is TGTGCCAGCAGCTTACGTGGAGCCGGCTACACCTTC. Its translation: CASSLRGAGYTF.

The chain employs TRBV5-1 and TRBJ1-3; D call uncertain. Trimming left V 2 bases short and J 8 bases short, with 8 bases between. CDR1 and CDR2 from the germline V gene are SGHRS and YFSETQ. There are 12 residues in the CDR3. The CDR3 DNA follows: TGCGCCAGCAGCTTTGATCAGGACACCATATATTTT. Amino acids: CASSFDQDTIYF.

This clone is a singleton in its sample. The V gene is TRBV5-4, the J gene TRBJ2-3; 7 bases map to TRBD1. Germline lookup yields CDR1 SGHNT and CDR2 YYREEE (reference sequence). The CDR3 is made up of 12 amino acids. V gave up 4 bases and J gave up 7 bases; unmatched junction bases: 3. The DNA of the CDR3 is TGTGCCAGCAGCCCAGGGGGACATACGCAGTATTTT. Translated: CASSPGGHTQYF.

This chain joins TRBV6-1 and TRBJ2-7; 8 bases map to TRBD1. The germline CDR1 and CDR2 sequences are MNHNS and SASEGT. Trimming cost V 6 bases and J 1 base; bases outside gene matches: 2. The length of the CDR3 is 13 residues. The CDR3 DNA reads TGTGCCAGCAGAACAGGGGGATCCTACGAGCAGTACTTC. The encoded protein is CASRTGGSYEQYF.

This chain uses TRBV11-3 with TRBJ2-1; 7 bases match TRBD2. The CDR3 extends over 15 amino acids. Germline-derived CDR1 and CDR2 are SGHNT and YENEEA. Trimming cost V 3 bases and J 0 bases; bases outside gene matches: 2. The CDR3 is CASSFSGYSYNEQFF. The DNA for the CDR3 is TGTGCCAGCAGCTTTAGCGGGTACTCCTACAATGAGCAGTTCTTC. Full variable domain (outside the CDR3, taken from reference TRBV11-3 and TRBJ2-1): EAGVVQSPRYKIIEKKQPVAFWCNPISGHNTLYWYLQNLGQGPELLIRYENEEAVDDSQLPKDRFSAERLKGVDSTLKIQPAELGDSAVYLCASSFSGYSYNEQFFGPGTRLTVL.

The genes are TRBV5-1 and TRBJ1-4; 9 bases align to TRBD1. Trimming took 7 bases from V and 7 from J; bases not matched to a gene: 5. Germline V gene data show CDR1 as SGHRS and CDR2 as YFSETQ. The CDR3 totals 13 residues. CDR3 protein: CASGGQGGEKLFF. The DNA for the CDR3 is TGCGCCAGCGGGGGACAGGGCGGTGAAAAACTGTTTTTT.

J is TRBJ2-1 and V is TRBV10-3, with 12 nucleotides matching TRBD2. Germline lookup yields CDR1 ENHRY and CDR2 SYGVKD. This CDR3 comprises 15 residues. Germline trimming cut 10 bases from V and 6 bases from J; bases unmatched to any gene: 10. CDR3 DNA sequence: TGTGCCACGGGACCTAGCGGGGGGGCTTTCAATGAGCAGTTCTTC. This gives the protein CATGPSGGAFNEQFF.

The V gene is TRBV19, the J gene TRBJ2-5; the match to TRBD2 covers 15 bases. CDR3 length: 16 amino acids. Germline loops: CDR1 LNHDA, CDR2 SQIVND (reference sequence). Trimming at V came to 4 bases and at J to 4 bases, leaving 4 bases not matched to a gene. The CDR3 loop is CASSKGLAGGGETQYF. CDR3 nucleotide sequence: TGTGCCAGTAGTAAGGGACTAGCGGGGGGAGGAGAGACCCAGTACTTC.

The CDR3, as DNA: TGTGCCAGCAGCTACGGAAACCCAGGGGGCAGAAACACCATATATTTT. It codes for CASSYGNPGGRNTIYF. This chain links TRBV7-2 with TRBJ1-3; TRBD1 agrees at 8 bases. The ends lost 4 bases at V and 5 bases at J; junction bases unmatched: 10. CDR1 is SGHTA, CDR2 FQGNSA, per germline. The CDR3 is made up of 16 amino acids.

The V and J genes are TRBV10-3 and TRBJ2-6, with 8 bases fitting TRBD1. V lost 6 bases, J lost 2 bases, and 18 bases stayed unmatched. The germline CDR1 and CDR2 sequences are ENHRY and SYGVKD. This CDR3 contains 20 residues. CDR3 loop: CAIRDLSRTGYAPGANVLTF. The CDR3 bases are TGTGCCATCAGGGACCTATCAAGGACAGGGTACGCCCCTGGGGCCAACGTCCTGACTTTC.

The chain links TRBV7-2 to TRBJ2-5; D uncertain. The CDR3 covers 14 residues. Trimming took off 5 bases at V and 1 base at J, with 11 bases between the two ends. Looked up from germline, CDR1 is SGHTA and CDR2 is FQGNSA. The DNA for the CDR3 is TGTGCCAGCAGCCCCACCGGGTCCCAAGAGACCCAGTACTTC. It is translated as CASSPTGSQETQYF. Combining the CDR3 with reference TRBV7-2 and TRBJ2-5 gives the whole variable domain GAGVSQSPSNKVTEKGKDVELRCDPISGHTALYWYRQSLGQGLEFLIYFQGNSAPDKSGLPSDRFSAERTGGSVSTLTIQRTQQEDSAVYLCASSPTGSQETQYFGPGTRLLVL.

The genes are TRBV18 and TRBJ2-7; the D is unclear. V gave up 0 bases and J gave up 7 bases, with 13 bases separating them. The CDR3 extends over 14 amino acids. CDR1 is KGHSH, CDR2 LQKENI, per germline. This CDR3 is CASSPPIGSTEQYF. CDR3 nucleotide sequence: TGTGCCAGCTCACCACCGATCGGGTCTACGGAGCAGTACTTC.

V usage is TRBV10-3 and J usage is TRBJ2-1; TRBD2 matches 10 bases. V gave up 11 bases and J gave up 5 bases; unmatched junction bases: 6. The CDR3 has 13 amino acids. In germline, CDR1 is ENHRY, CDR2 SYGVKD. The CDR3: CASLAGENNEQFF. The CDR3 region has the DNA TGTGCCTCCCTAGCGGGGGAGAACAATGAGCAGTTCTTC.

CDR3 residues: CASSPQGPYNEQFF. The CDR3 DNA is TGTGCCAGCAGCCCACAGGGACCCTACAATGAGCAGTTCTTC. The genes are TRBV7-2 and TRBJ2-1; tentative D call: TRBD1 (6 bases). The germline V gene has CDR1 SGHTA and CDR2 FQGNSA. This CDR3 is built from 14 residues. V was shortened by 5 bases and J by 2 bases, with 10 bases between the two germline ends.

The chain employs TRBV7-9 and TRBJ2-2; tentative D call: TRBD2 (5 bases). The CDR3 loop spans 17 amino acids. The ends were cut back, 6 bases at V and 0 bases at J, with 17 bases in the middle. Per germline, CDR1 SEHNR and CDR2 FQNEAQ (reference sequence). The chain's CDR3 is CASSSPKGSANTGELFF. CDR3 coding DNA: TGTGCCAGCAGTTCACCGAAAGGGAGCGCGAACACCGGGGAGCTGTTTTTT.

A single count supports this clone. The V call is TRBV6-1, the J call TRBJ1-1; D gene unclear. V lost 5 bases and J lost 1, with 11 bases in between. This CDR3 has 14 residues. In germline, CDR1 is MNHNS, CDR2 SASEGT. CDR3 loop: CASSSDGGNTEAFF. CDR3 nucleotide sequence: TGTGCCAGCAGTTCGGACGGAGGGAACACTGAAGCTTTCTTT.

This clone came up once. The V gene is TRBV10-3, the J gene TRBJ2-7; D ambiguous. The germline CDR1 and CDR2 sequences are ENHRY and SYGVKD. V dropped 3 bases and J dropped 3 bases, with 6 bases sitting between them. The CDR3 has 12 amino acids. CDR3: CAISEDFYEQYF. CDR3 sequence (DNA): TGTGCCATCAGTGAAGACTTCTACGAGCAGTACTTC.

This clone was seen a single time. The chain uses TRBV27 and TRBJ1-4; D might be TRBD1 (5 bases). The V end was cut by 7 bases, the J end by 10 bases, with 16 bases between. The length of the CDR3 is 13 residues. Germline V lookup: CDR1 MNHEY, CDR2 SMNVEV (reference sequence). The CDR3 DNA follows: TGTGCCAGCACCCCATTGGGGGGGGGAAAACTGTTTTTT. Translated: CASTPLGGGKLFF. Supplemented by reference TRBV27 and TRBJ1-4, the full variable domain reads EAQVTQNPRYLITVTGKKLTVTCSQNMNHEYMSWYRQDPGLGLRQIYYSMNVEVTDKGDVPEGYKVSRKEKRNFPLILESPSPNQTSLYFCASTPLGGGKLFFGSGTQLSVL.

This clone was recorded only once. This sequence joins TRBV4-1 and TRBJ2-5; the D gene is possibly TRBD2 (5 bases). Trimming removed 2 bases at V and 2 bases at J, with 15 bases between. The length of the CDR3 is 16 residues. Germline CDR1 reads MGHRA; CDR2 reads YSYEKL. The chain's CDR3 is CASSQIGGGLQETQYF. CDR3 DNA sequence: TGCGCCAGCAGCCAAATTGGAGGTGGATTACAAGAGACCCAGTACTTC.

The V gene is TRBV9, the J gene TRBJ2-1; D uncertain. V was cut by 3 bases and J by 5 bases, with 6 bases left in between. Per germline, CDR1 SGDLS and CDR2 YYNGEE. CDR3 size: 12 residues. The CDR3 loop is CASSADNNEQFF. The CDR3, as DNA: TGTGCCAGCAGCGCAGACAACAATGAGCAGTTCTTC.

The chain recombines TRBV11-2 with TRBJ2-5; possible D gene TRBD1, 6 bases. Germline V gene sequence: CDR1 SGHAT, CDR2 FQNNGV. This CDR3 has 16 residues. Trimming took off 6 bases at V and 5 bases at J, with 22 bases between the two ends. The CDR3 coding sequence is TGTGCCAGCAGGCCCACAGGGACCCCCTCGTGGGAGACCCAGTACTTC. This sequence encodes CASRPTGTPSWETQYF.